Given below is one TCR beta chain in context. The target antigen is unknown. This sample was taken from a study of cytomegalovirus exposure and HLA in healthy donors. The CDR3 runs to 15 residues. V lost 3 bases and J lost 4; bases outside the gene matches: 8. From germline, CDR1 is LNHDA and CDR2 SQIVND (reference sequence). PCR amplification relied on 60 Vbeta primers (plus 13 Jbeta primers). Authors' data handling: An analysis performed later counted 75 million to 80 million unique TCR beta chains (roughly 11 million of them shared). Sequencing was performed with immunoSEQ multiplex PCR; in TCRdb, only in-frame clones are kept and a portion is missing. V and J calls and clone size are given by that table; D and trimming were obtained from the DNA. The sample has about 87,000 clones; roughly three quarters are singletons. General study results and limits: Segments of the TCR beta V type were, in most cases, productive about 87% or about 30% of the time in an earlier analysis.

The receptor was derived from a woman aged 40 to 49 in good health and CMV-seronegative. The sequencing input was PBMCs. The chain recombines TRBV19 with TRBJ2-7, with 8 nucleotides matching TRBD1. The CDR3 loop reads CASSIAPGQVYEQYF. CDR3 bases: TGTGCCAGTAGTATCGCACCGGGACAGGTATACGAGCAGTACTTC.